The rows below give T cell receptor beta chains drawn from one sample of a study of CD8+CD57+ T cells in acquired aplastic anemia. TCRdb analysed the reads with MiXCR anew, one entry per CDR3 protein. The sample records 100,000 to 150,000 distinct CDR3 sequences, about 40% being singletons. Sequencing used sorted CD4+, CD8+, or CD8+CD57+ T cells (not recorded which) from PBMCs. Receptor source: a human donor with aplastic anemia. The CDR3 runs from the conserved cysteine through the conserved F or W. Each record gives: V gene, J gene, D gene, clone size, CDR3 protein, CDR3 DNA. D genes are given only for firm matches. The size field is filled for only some rows; it gives once, few, many or a size class.

TRBV7-2	TRBJ1-3	.	many	CASSSSSGNTIYF	TGTGCCAGCAGTAGCTCCTCTGGAAACACCATATATTTT
TRBV6-2/TRBV6-3	TRBJ1-3	.	many	CASSREGNTIYF	TGTGCCAGCAGTCGAGAAGGAAACACCATATATTTT
TRBV6-6	TRBJ1-1	.	many	CASKDAEMNTEAFF	TGTGCCAGCAAAGACGCAGAAATGAACACTGAAGCTTTCTTT
TRBV12-3/TRBV12-4	TRBJ2-5	.	.	CASRPPQGTQETQYF	TGTGCCAGCAGACCCCCCCAGGGGACCCAAGAGACCCAGTACTTC
TRBV25-1	TRBJ1-1	TRBD1	.	CASSGQGEVPTEAFF	TGTGCCAGCAGTGGACAGGGGGAAGTTCCCACTGAAGCTTTCTTT
TRBV4-3	TRBJ2-5	TRBD2	many	CASSHSSGGYQETQYF	TGCGCCAGCAGCCATTCTAGCGGGGGTTACCAAGAGACCCAGTACTTC
TRBV19	TRBJ1-4	.	.	CASKHRVAEKLFF	TGTGCCAGTAAGCACAGGGTGGCTGAAAAACTGTTTTTT
TRBV11-2	TRBJ1-6	.	.	CASSRLAGTQYNSPLHF	TGTGCCAGCAGCCGATTAGCGGGGACCCAGTATAATTCACCCCTCCACTTT
TRBV9	TRBJ2-1	.	many	CASSVELDPYNEQFF	TGTGCCAGCAGCGTAGAATTAGACCCCTACAATGAGCAGTTCTTC
TRBV19	TRBJ2-1	.	many	CASSSGGRGEQFF	TGTGCCAGTAGTTCAGGGGGGCGTGGTGAGCAGTTCTTC
TRBV12-5	TRBJ1-2	.	many	CASGWAGRFLDYGYTF	TGTGCTAGTGGTTGGGCGGGACGGTTTCTGGACTATGGCTACACCTTC
TRBV6-1	TRBJ1-2	.	many	CASSEAPQGGGYTF	TGTGCCAGCAGTGAGGCCCCTCAGGGCGGCGGCTACACCTTC
TRBV7-8	TRBJ1-1	TRBD1	many	CASRARGLTEAFF	TGTGCCAGCAGGGCCAGGGGGCTAACTGAAGCTTTCTTT
TRBV29-1	TRBJ2-6	.	many	CSVEGQGSGANVLTF	TGCAGCGTTGAGGGCCAGGGCTCTGGGGCCAACGTCCTGACTTTC
TRBV2	TRBJ2-1	TRBD2	.	CASSAGRTSGNEQFF	TGTGCCAGCAGTGCTGGAAGGACTAGCGGCAATGAGCAGTTCTTC
TRBV15	TRBJ1-6	.	.	CATSILGLNNSPLHF	TGTGCCACCAGCATCCTGGGCCTCAATAATTCACCCCTCCACTTT
TRBV2	TRBJ1-2	.	.	CASKPQGGYTF	TGTGCCAGTAAACCCCAGGGGGGCTACACCTTC
TRBV7-9	TRBJ1-2	TRBD1	many	CASSPGTVMYGYTF	TGTGCCAGCAGCCCCGGGACAGTTATGTATGGCTACACCTTC
TRBV9	TRBJ2-4	.	many	CASSSIVGGPNIQYF	TGTGCCAGCAGCTCCATTGTGGGGGGCCCTAACATTCAGTACTTC
TRBV4-1	TRBJ2-6	.	.	CASSQVASTGANVLAF	TGCGCCAGCAGCCAAGTGGCGTCCACTGGGGCCAACGTCCTGGCTTTC
TRBV2	TRBJ1-5	.	.	CASSPLGQPNQPQHF	TGTGCCAGCAGTCCACTCGGACAGCCCAATCAGCCCCAGCATTTT
TRBV2	TRBJ2-3	TRBD2	.	CARSSGGRADTQYF	TGTGCCAGGTCATCGGGGGGACGCGCAGATACGCAGTATTTT
TRBV5-4	TRBJ2-5	.	many	CASSRPGVGETQYF	TGTGCCAGCAGCCGTCCGGGAGTCGGGGAGACCCAGTACTTC
TRBV9	TRBJ2-5	TRBD2	.	CASSVDSGGEETQYF	TGTGCCAGCAGCGTAGATAGCGGGGGGGAAGAGACCCAGTACTTC